This T cell receptor (beta chain) derives from a study of shared clonotypes between healthy human individuals. The material for each subset, its genomic DNA, was split evenly across several immunoSEQ plates. TCRdb's copy holds only in-frame clones and misses some; the assay was immunoSEQ multiplex PCR. The sample lists approximately 980,000 clones, 76% seen once, with nearly 1.5% in the top ten. CDR3 length: 14 residues. Looked up from germline, CDR1 is MNHEY and CDR2 is SVGAGI. Trimming stripped 6 bases from V and 4 bases from J, with 15 bases between. Study observations and caveats: Sharing across four donors was highest in naive CD4 (roughly 5%) and lowest in memory CD8 (around 0.4%). Generally, naive subsets (rather than memory subsets) showed larger estimated richness. Unshared clonotypes carried lower generation probabilities than those common to all four donors.

A note on this clone: Antigen: not known.

The TCR comes from a man between 18 and 29 years old in good health. J is TRBJ1-1 and V is TRBV6-5, with no clear D. Specimen: memory CD4+ T cells sorted from blood. Subset of the sample: CD45RA-negative fraction. The CDR3 DNA sequence: TGTGCCAGCAGCCCCGCCTGGACGGCCACTGAAGCTTTCTTT. This translates into CASSPAWTATEAFF.